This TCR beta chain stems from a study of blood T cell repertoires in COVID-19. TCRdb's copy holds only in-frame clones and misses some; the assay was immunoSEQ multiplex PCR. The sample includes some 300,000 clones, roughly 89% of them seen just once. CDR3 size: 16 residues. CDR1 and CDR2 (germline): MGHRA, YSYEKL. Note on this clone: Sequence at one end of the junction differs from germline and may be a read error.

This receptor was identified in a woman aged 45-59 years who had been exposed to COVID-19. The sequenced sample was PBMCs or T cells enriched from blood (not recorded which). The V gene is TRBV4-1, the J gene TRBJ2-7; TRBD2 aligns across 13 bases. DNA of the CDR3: TGCGCCAGCAGCCGATGGTGGACTAGCGGGGGTCACGTCGTTTTCTTC. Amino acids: CASSRWWTSGGHVVFF.